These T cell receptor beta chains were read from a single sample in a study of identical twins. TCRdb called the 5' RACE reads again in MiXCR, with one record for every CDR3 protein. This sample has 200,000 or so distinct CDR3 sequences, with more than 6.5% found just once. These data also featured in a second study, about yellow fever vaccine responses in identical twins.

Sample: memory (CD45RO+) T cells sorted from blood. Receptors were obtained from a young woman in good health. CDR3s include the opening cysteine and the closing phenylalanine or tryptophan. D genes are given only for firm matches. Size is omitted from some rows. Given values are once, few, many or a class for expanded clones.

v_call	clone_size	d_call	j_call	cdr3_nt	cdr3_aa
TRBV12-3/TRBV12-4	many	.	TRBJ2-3	TGTGCCAGCGGCCCCCGGGACAAAGATACGCAGTATTTT	CASGPRDKDTQYF
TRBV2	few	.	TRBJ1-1	TGTGCCAGCAAACTCGGCCAACTACTCCCTGAAGCTTTCTTT	CASKLGQLLPEAFF
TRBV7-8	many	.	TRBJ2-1	TGTGCCAGCAGCTTAGGGGACCCCTCTATGTACAATGAGCAGTTCTTC	CASSLGDPSMYNEQFF
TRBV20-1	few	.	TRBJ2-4	TGCAGTGCTAGAAGGTCGGGACTAGCCAAAAACATTCAGTACTTC	CSARRSGLAKNIQYF
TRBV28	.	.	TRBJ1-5	TGTGCCAGCAGTTCCGGGGCCGATCAGCCCCAGCATTTT	CASSSGADQPQHF
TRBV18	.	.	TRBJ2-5	TGTGCCAGCTCACCTAGGGGGGCGATCGAGACCCAGTACTTC	CASSPRGAIETQYF
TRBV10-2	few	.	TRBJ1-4	TGCGCCAGCAGCCTCCAGGGGTATAATGAAAAACTGTTTTTT	CASSLQGYNEKLFF
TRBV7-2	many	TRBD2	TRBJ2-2	TGTGCCAGCAGCTTAGTTACGGCGGGAGCCGGGGAGCTGTTTTTT	CASSLVTAGAGELFF
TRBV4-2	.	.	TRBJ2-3	TGTGCCAGCAGCCAAGTCTCCTCGGACTACCGCACAGATACGCAGTATTTT	CASSQVSSDYRTDTQYF
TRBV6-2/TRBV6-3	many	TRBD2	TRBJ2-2	TGTGCCAGCAGTCATAGCGGGGACGCCCCCGGGGAGCTGTTTTTT	CASSHSGDAPGELFF
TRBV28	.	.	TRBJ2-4	TGTGCCAGCAGTTTAGTTGTAGGGACGATAGCCAAAAACATTCAGTACTTC	CASSLVVGTIAKNIQYF
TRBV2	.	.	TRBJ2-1	TGTGCCAGCATGCGCGGAACCTACAATGAGCAGTTCTTC	CASMRGTYNEQFF
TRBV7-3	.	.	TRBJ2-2	TGTGCCAGCAGCTTTAGTGATACCGGGGAGCTGTTTTTT	CASSFSDTGELFF
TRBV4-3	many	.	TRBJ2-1	TGCGCCAGCAGCCAAGAATCACTGGGGGACTACAATGAGCAGTTCTTC	CASSQESLGDYNEQFF
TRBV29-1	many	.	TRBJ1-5	TGCAGCGTTGAGTTAACCGCCAATCAGCCCCAGCATTTT	CSVELTANQPQHF